The 21 T cell receptor beta chains below were found in one sample sequenced in a study of blood T cells in healthy people across ages. Together with a sample-barcoded 5' primer, a J-beta primer mix was included in a second PCR lasting about 7 to 12 cycles. In TCRdb, the 5' RACE reads were re-called with MiXCR into one record per CDR3 protein. The table has 710,000 or so distinct CDR3 sequences, about 34% seen once. Sequences were obtained from blood. These receptors were obtained from a woman aged 80 or over in good health.

This clonotype has a count of ten or more. The chain has TRBV11-2 and TRBJ2-1; 7 bases match TRBD2. The germline V gene encodes CDR1 SGHAT and CDR2 FQNNGV. The CDR3 sequence is 15 residues long. Trimming removed 5 bases from V and 2 bases from J; junction bases left unmatched: 6. CDR3 in DNA: TGTGCCAGCAGCCAAGCTAGCGGACCCTACAATGAGCAGTTCTTC. Amino acids: CASSQASGPYNEQFF.

This clonotype appeared a few times. This chain links TRBV3-1 with TRBJ1-5; D is unresolved. There are 13 residues in the CDR3. CDR1 LGHDT and CDR2 YNNKEL come from the germline V gene (reference sequence). V lost 0 bases to trimming and J lost 8 bases, with 8 bases between them. The DNA for the CDR3 is TGTGCCAGCAGCCAAGATCGAGGAGAGCCCCAGCATTTT. Translation gives CASSQDRGEPQHF.

This clonotype has more than one count but fewer than ten. The CDR3 region is CASSQDSITGELFF. DNA for the CDR3: TGCGCCAGCAGCCAAGATAGTATAACCGGGGAGCTGTTTTTT. The chain is built from TRBV4-3 and TRBJ2-2; D gene unclear. The CDR3 totals 14 residues. Germline CDR1 and CDR2: LGHNA and YSLEER. Between the trimmed V and J ends, which lost 0 bases and 5 bases, there was a span of 7 bases.

The J gene is TRBJ1-1, the V gene TRBV5-4; D is perhaps TRBD1 (5 bases). Trimming took off 4 bases at V and 6 bases at J, with 19 bases between the two ends. Germline V CDR1 and CDR2: SGHNT, YYREEE (reference sequence). CDR3 length: 15 residues. The CDR3 DNA is TGTGCCAGCAGCCCCCGGGACCGAAATATCGCTGAAGCTTTCTTT. Amino acid sequence: CASSPRDRNIAEAFF.

This clonotype showed up many times. This rearrangement joins TRBV5-1 to TRBJ2-2, with TRBD2 identical over 10 bases. Losses at the gene ends were 4 bases for V and 4 bases for J; bases not matched to a gene: 7. CDR1 and CDR2 from the germline V gene are SGHRS and YFSETQ. CDR3 length: 16 residues. CDR3: CASSPWTSGSTGELFF. Written as DNA, the CDR3 is TGCGCCAGCAGCCCCTGGACTAGCGGTAGCACCGGGGAGCTGTTTTTT.

This clonotype was seen repeatedly, ten times or more. This sequence joins TRBV7-8 and TRBJ2-6; D is perhaps TRBD1 or TRBD2 (6 bases each). There are 20 residues in the CDR3. V dropped 5 bases and J dropped 0 bases, with 23 bases sitting between them. Germline values: CDR1 SGHVS, CDR2 FQNEAQ. CDR3 residues: CASSTVQGRMPNSGANVLTF. The CDR3 DNA is TGTGCCAGCAGCACCGTGCAGGGGAGGATGCCGAACTCTGGGGCCAACGTCCTGACTTTC. The variable domain in full, completed from reference TRBV7-8 and TRBJ2-6, reads GAGVSQSPRYKVAKRGQDVALRCDPISGHVSLFWYQQALGQGPEFLTYFQNEAQLDKSGLPSDRFFAERPEGSVSTLKIQRTQQEDSAVYLCASSTVQGRMPNSGANVLTFGAGSRLTVL.

The chain recombines TRBV2 with TRBJ1-1, with TRBD1 matching 11 bases. The CDR3 has 15 amino acids. Germline V gene data show CDR1 as SNHLY and CDR2 as FYNNEI. V gave up 9 bases and J gave up 3 bases; unmatched junction bases: 9. CDR3 sequence: CASSGQGAEYTEAFF. CDR3 sequence (DNA): TGTGCCAGTTCCGGACAGGGGGCGGAGTACACTGAAGCTTTCTTT.

V is TRBV7-3 and J is TRBJ1-1; D may be TRBD1 (5 bases). Between the trimmed V and J ends, which lost 0 bases and 6 bases, there was a span of 11 bases. CDR1 SGHTA and CDR2 FQGTGA come from the germline V gene. The CDR3 contains 14 residues. DNA for the CDR3: TGTGCCAGCAGCTTAACTTTCGGGGCGGCTGAAGCTTTCTTT. Amino acids: CASSLTFGAAEAFF.

This chain uses TRBV3-1 with TRBJ2-4, with TRBD2 as a possible D gene (5 bases). The J call may be mistaken, given a closer DNA end match to TRBJ2-7. Germline CDR1 LGHDT, CDR2 YNNKEL (reference sequence). The CDR3 has 15 amino acids. The CDR3 is CASSQDRRARYEQYF. In nucleotides, the CDR3 is TGTGCCAGCAGCCAAGATCGGCGGGCGAGATACGAGCAGTACTTC.

This clonotype was counted ten times or more. The chain uses TRBV5-1 and TRBJ1-2; a possible D gene is TRBD1 (5 bases). V was cut by 4 bases and J by 7 bases, with 14 bases left in between. Germline V gives CDR1 SGHRS, CDR2 YFSETQ. The length of the CDR3 is 13 residues. This chain's CDR3 is CASSQPGLFGYTF. In DNA form, the CDR3 reads TGCGCCAGCAGCCAACCGGGACTCTTTGGCTACACCTTC.

The chain recombines TRBV6-5 with TRBJ2-4; a possible D gene is TRBD2 (5 bases). The DNA matches TRBJ2-7 better at its end, which makes the J call doubtful. Germline V gene data show CDR1 as MNHEY and CDR2 as SVGAGI. This CDR3 is built from 14 residues. CDR3 protein: CASSPLGIKDEQYF. The DNA of the CDR3 is TGTGCCAGCAGTCCTCTCGGGATTAAGGACGAGCAGTACTTC.

This clonotype has ten or more counts. The V call is TRBV3-1, the J call TRBJ1-1; D not certain. Germline CDR1 LGHDT, CDR2 YNNKEL (reference sequence). Trimming stripped 0 bases from V and 7 bases from J, with 12 bases between. The CDR3 contains 14 residues. The CDR3 spells CASSQDGWSSEAFF. CDR3 nucleotide sequence: TGTGCCAGCAGCCAAGACGGATGGAGCAGTGAAGCTTTCTTT.

On this clonotype: The DNA is left out, because the CDR3 cannot be placed on it with certainty; the CDR3 is given as TCRdb lists it. The chain carries TRBV28 and TRBJ2-5; the table's D call, TRBD1, was not checked against the DNA. The CDR3 numbers 14 amino acids, ends counted. Germline values: CDR1 MDHEN, CDR2 SYDVKM. CDR3 loop: CASSTSTAMETQYF.

The table lists this clonotype with a few counts. This may be a read error, as it is one base from a much larger clone. The chain recombines TRBV27 with TRBJ2-5, with a weak D call TRBD2 (7 bases). The end of the DNA is better explained by TRBJ2-7, so the J call may be wrong. The germline CDR1 and CDR2 sequences are MNHEY and SMNVEV (reference sequence). The CDR3 is made up of 16 amino acids. In DNA form, the CDR3 reads TGTGCCAGCAGTTTAGCGGCCTGGGGGGGCTGGAACGAGCAGTACTTC. It specifies CASSLAAWGGWNEQYF.

This clonotype was seen repeatedly, ten times or more. The chain couples TRBV5-1 to TRBJ2-5, with unresolved D. Germline CDR1 reads SGHRS; CDR2 reads YFSETQ. Trimming pared 0 bases from V and 5 bases from J, leaving 20 bases between. The CDR3 has 17 amino acids. The CDR3 nucleotides are TGCGCCAGCAGCTTGGGTCCCTCCGGTCGTTTCGGGGAGACCCAGTACTTC. As protein: CASSLGPSGRFGETQYF. The complete variable domain, with remaining parts taken from reference TRBV5-1 and TRBJ2-5, reads KAGVTQTPRYLIKTRGQQVTLSCSPISGHRSVSWYQQTPGQGLQFLFEYFSETQRNKGNFPGRFSGRQFSNSRSEMNVSTLELGDSALYLCASSLGPSGRFGETQYFGPGTRLLVL.

A note on this clonotype: It may be a read error: a sequence one base away is much more abundant. The chain recombines TRBV5-1 with TRBJ1-2, with D unclear. The CDR3 loop spans 15 amino acids. The V gene's germline CDR1 is SGHRS and CDR2 YFSETQ. The CDR3 nucleotides read TGCGCCAGCAGCTTGTCCGGAGGCGGTGACTATGGCTGCACCTTC. Encoded protein: CASSLSGGGDYGCTF.

With respect to this clonotype: A read error may be the cause here, since a much bigger clone is one base away. The chain uses TRBV28 and TRBJ2-3, with D unclear. The germline gives CDR1 MDHEN, CDR2 SYDVKM. This CDR3 comprises 12 residues. The DNA for the CDR3 is TGTGCCAGCAGTTTAAGTCGGCAGGCACCGGATTTT. Translating it yields CASSLSRQAPDF.

This clonotype was counted many times. The CDR3 is CASSAGGFSSYEQYF. DNA of the CDR3: TGTGCCAGCAGCGCAGGGGGCTTCAGCTCCTACGAGCAGTACTTC. The chain has TRBV11-1 and TRBJ2-7; the match to TRBD1 covers 8 bases. In germline, CDR1 is SGHAT, CDR2 FQDESV (reference sequence). Germline trimming cut 5 bases from V and 0 bases from J; bases unmatched to any gene: 6. The length of the CDR3 is 15 residues. Looking up the rest from reference TRBV11-1 and TRBJ2-7 gives the full variable domain: EAEVAQSPRYKITEKSQAVAFWCDPISGHATLYWYRQILGQGPELLVQFQDESVVDDSQLPKDRFSAERLKGVDSTLKIQPAELGDSAMYLCASSAGGFSSYEQYFGPGTRLTVT.

This clonotype showed up many times. The CDR3 region has the DNA TGTGCCAGCAGCGCCCGGGACGCCTCAGGCTATGGCTACACCTTC. It is translated as CASSARDASGYGYTF. The gene calls are TRBV6-1 and TRBJ1-2; D may be TRBD1 (5 bases). Per germline, CDR1 MNHNS and CDR2 SASEGT. With 6 bases removed from V and 4 bases from J, the gap between germline ends came to 18 bases. CDR3 size: 15 residues.

This clonotype was seen many times. The chain is built from TRBV27 and TRBJ1-6, with D perhaps matching TRBD1 (6 bases). The CDR3 extends over 13 amino acids. The germline gives CDR1 MNHEY, CDR2 SMNVEV (reference sequence). V was clipped by 4 bases and J by 12 bases, with 13 bases between them. The CDR3 region has the DNA TGTGCCAGCAGTTCGACAGGCGGTCGACCCCTCCACTTT. Translation: CASSSTGGRPLHF.

CDR3 amino acids: CASSPPEGTSGYTF. Written as DNA, the CDR3 is TGCGCCAGCAGCCCCCCCGAGGGGACGAGTGGCTACACCTTC. The V call is TRBV5-1, the J call TRBJ1-2; tentatively, D is TRBD1 (5 bases). Germline loops: CDR1 SGHRS, CDR2 YFSETQ. The V and J ends lost 4 bases and 7 bases respectively, with 17 bases between them. The CDR3 contains 14 residues. The entire variable domain, with the rest obtained from reference TRBV5-1 and TRBJ1-2, is as follows: KAGVTQTPRYLIKTRGQQVTLSCSPISGHRSVSWYQQTPGQGLQFLFEYFSETQRNKGNFPGRFSGRQFSNSRSEMNVSTLELGDSALYLCASSPPEGTSGYTFGSGTRLTVV.